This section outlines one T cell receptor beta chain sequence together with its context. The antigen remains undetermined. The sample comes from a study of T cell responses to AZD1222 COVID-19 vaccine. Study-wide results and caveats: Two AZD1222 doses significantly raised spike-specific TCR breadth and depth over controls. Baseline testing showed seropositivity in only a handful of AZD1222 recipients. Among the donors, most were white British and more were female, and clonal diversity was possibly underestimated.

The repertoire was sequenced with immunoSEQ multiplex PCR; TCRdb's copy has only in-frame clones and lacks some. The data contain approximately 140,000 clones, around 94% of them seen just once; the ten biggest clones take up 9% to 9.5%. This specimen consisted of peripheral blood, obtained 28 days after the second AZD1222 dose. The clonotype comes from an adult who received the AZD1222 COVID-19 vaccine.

Here the CDR3 reads CASRDTRGTEAFF. The CDR3 DNA sequence: TGTGCCAGTCGGGACACCAGAGGCACTGAAGCTTTCTTT. V and J are TRBV27 and TRBJ1-1; D may be TRBD1 (6 bases). This CDR3 is 13 amino acids long. With 9 bases removed from V and 4 bases from J, the gap between germline ends came to 15 bases. In germline, CDR1 is MNHEY, CDR2 SMNVEV (reference sequence).